This T cell receptor (beta chain) was recorded in a study of blood T cell repertoires in COVID-19. Study-level background: Whether acute or convalescent, the COVID-19 samples came from the United States, Italy and Spain. Sample material is recorded as cDNA or gDNA derived from T cells, B-cell-depleted T cells, or PBMCs.

Original processing notes: Reference gene primer amplification in the assay estimated nucleated cell counts. Assay: immunoSEQ multiplex PCR; the TCRdb copy retains only in-frame clones and omits some. D and trimming were read from the DNA, whereas the V and J calls and clone size are those reported in that table. Seen here are some 400,000 clones, 81% observed once, and the top ten hold more than 0.95%. V lost 8 bases, J lost 4 bases, and 18 bases lay in between. The CDR3 contains 15 residues. Germline CDR1 is MNHEY and CDR2 is SVGAGI. The clonotype comes from a human donor with acute or convalescent COVID-19. The donor label of this sample is uncertain. The chain recombines TRBV6-5 with TRBJ2-1; D not certain. The sample was peripheral blood. CDR3 amino acids: CASSLQRSEYNEQFF. The CDR3 DNA follows: TGTGCCAGCTCCCTCCAGCGATCAGAATACAATGAGCAGTTCTTC.